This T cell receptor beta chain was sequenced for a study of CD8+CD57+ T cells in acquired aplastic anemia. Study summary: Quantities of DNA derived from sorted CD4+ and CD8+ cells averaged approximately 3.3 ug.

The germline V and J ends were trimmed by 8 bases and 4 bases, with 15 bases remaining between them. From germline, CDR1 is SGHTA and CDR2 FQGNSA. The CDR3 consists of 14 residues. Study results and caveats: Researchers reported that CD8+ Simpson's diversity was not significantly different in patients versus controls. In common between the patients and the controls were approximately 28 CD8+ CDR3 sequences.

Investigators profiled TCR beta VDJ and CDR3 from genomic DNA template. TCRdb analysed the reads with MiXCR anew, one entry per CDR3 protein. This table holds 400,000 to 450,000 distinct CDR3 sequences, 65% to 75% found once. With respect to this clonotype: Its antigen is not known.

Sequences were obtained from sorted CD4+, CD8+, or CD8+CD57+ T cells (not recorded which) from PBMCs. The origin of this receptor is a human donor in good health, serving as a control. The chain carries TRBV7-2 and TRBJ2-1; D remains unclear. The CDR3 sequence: CASGPGQGYNEQFF. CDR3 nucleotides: TGTGCCAGCGGCCCCGGTCAAGGTTACAATGAGCAGTTCTTC.